The sequence of this TCR beta chain was determined in a study of T cell responses to AZD1222 COVID-19 vaccine. Sequencing was performed with immunoSEQ multiplex PCR; in TCRdb, only in-frame clones are kept and a portion is missing. The table records some 120,000 clones, around 92% of them present only once. This receptor was taken from an adult in good health. The material was peripheral blood, obtained on day 0 of AZD1222 vaccination.

The CDR3 DNA is TGTGCCAGCAGCCAAGTTCAGGCAGGGGTCGGGGATGGCTACACCTTC. As protein: CASSQVQAGVGDGYTF. This chain connects TRBV3-1 (or the pseudogene TRBV3-2) to TRBJ1-2, with a possible D match to TRBD1 (6 bases). V gave up 1 base and J gave up 6 bases, with 18 bases separating them. Germline V gene sequence: CDR1 LGHDT, CDR2 YNNKEL (reference sequence). This CDR3 is 16 amino acids long.